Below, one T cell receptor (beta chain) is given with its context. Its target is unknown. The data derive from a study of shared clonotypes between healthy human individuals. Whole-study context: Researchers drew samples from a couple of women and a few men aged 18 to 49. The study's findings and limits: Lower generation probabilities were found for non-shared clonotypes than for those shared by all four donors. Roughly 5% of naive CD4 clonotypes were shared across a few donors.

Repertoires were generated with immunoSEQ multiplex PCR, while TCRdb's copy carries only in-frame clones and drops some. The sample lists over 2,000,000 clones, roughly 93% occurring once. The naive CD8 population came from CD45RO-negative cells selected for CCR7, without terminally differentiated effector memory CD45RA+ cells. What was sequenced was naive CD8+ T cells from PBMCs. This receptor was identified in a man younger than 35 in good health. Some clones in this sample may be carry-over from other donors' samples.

The CDR3 DNA reads TGTGCCAGCAGTTACTCCGACTATAAGAACACCGGGGAGCTGTTTTTT. This gives the protein CASSYSDYKNTGELFF. The chain couples TRBV6-5 to TRBJ2-2, with D maybe TRBD2 (5 bases). Trimming pared 0 bases from V and 1 base from J, leaving 9 bases between. CDR1 and CDR2 from the germline V gene are MNHEY and SVGAGI. The CDR3 contains 16 residues.